The T cell receptor (beta chain) described here comes from a study of T-cell reconstitution after alpha-beta-depleted transplantation in children (dated by TCRdb to about 2016). A note on the overall study: Using TCR repertoire profiling, the study followed T-cell immune reconstitution in a quantitative way in children after TCRalphabeta/CD19-depleted allogeneic hematopoietic cell transplantation.

Receptor amplification or capture employed PCR. The sequencer was an Illumina HiSeq 2500. To normalize quantification of the TCRbeta repertoire, the TCR libraries were built with molecular barcoding that relied on unique molecular identifiers. Using fastp trimming at Q25 and MiXCR clonotype assembly, TCRdb reanalyzed the public sequencing data and kept in-frame beta chains. Each CDR3 protein appears once, grouped with its most common genes and DNA. This sample has about 420,000 distinct CDR3 sequences in its table, and 15% to 20% of those were observed once. The leading ten clones occupy just under 30% of the sample. Study-level results and caveats: The apparently early recovery of alphabetaT-cell counts about two months after transplant reportedly depended on only several hundred rapidly expanded clones that came from non-depleted graft cells. In some patients, high TCRbeta diversity at day 60 was attributed to recipient T cells and intrathymic progenitors that had survived conditioning. Over subsequent months, a decline in hyperexpanded clone frequencies was noted, and after one year, T-cell counts and TCRbeta diversity were mostly ascribed to newly produced T cells.

Trimming at the junction amounts to 2 bases on V and 3 bases on J, and the germline ends lie 17 bases apart. CDR1 and CDR2, per the germline V gene (reference sequence), are DFQATT and SNEGSKA. CDR3 length: 16 amino acids, cysteine to phenylalanine. This entry keeps only the CDR3 DNA: 48 bases, framed from base 1. This clonotype came up a few times. It has no known antigen specificity. There are no base qualities to consult, and no much larger clone falls within one base. The treatment or condition label corresponds to: allogeneic hematopoietic cell transplantation with graft depleted of TCRalphabeta T cells and CD19 B cells. The transplant recipients were children given TCRalphabeta/CD19-depleted allogeneic hematopoietic cell grafts.

Sequenced here: PBMCs, mostly from graft donor cells, sampled 360 days after TCRalphabeta/CD19-depleted stem cell transplant. The chain was built from TRBV20-1 and TRBJ2-1; a tentative D match to TRBD2 spans 6 bases. This receptor was identified in a boy under two years old who had a stem cell transplant for Wiskott-Aldrich syndrome, so the T cells may come from the graft donor. For the CDR3, the sequence is CSARPAREWVYNEQFF. The DNA sequence is given as TGCAGTGCTAGACCCGCCCGGGAGTGGGTCTACAATGAGCAGTTCTTC.